What follows are 10 T cell receptor beta chains derived from one specimen sequenced in a study of blood T cell repertoires in COVID-19. The data were produced by immunoSEQ multiplex PCR, yet TCRdb's version contains in-frame clones alone and is incomplete. The data show fewer than 250,000 clones, around 85% seen once. Sample: peripheral blood. Receptors originate from a man aged 35-49 years with acute or convalescent COVID-19.

The rearrangement links TRBV5-5 to TRBJ1-5; D is possibly TRBD1 (5 bases). Between the trimmed V and J ends, which lost 2 bases and 2 bases, there was a span of 14 bases. This CDR3 region has 16 residues. The germline CDR1 and CDR2 sequences are SGHKS and YYEKEE (reference sequence). CDR3 residues: CASSFTWGGGNQPQHF. Written as DNA, the CDR3 is TGTGCCAGCAGCTTCACCTGGGGGGGAGGCAATCAGCCCCAGCATTTT. The whole variable domain, filled in from reference TRBV5-5 and TRBJ1-5, reads DAGVTQSPTHLIKTRGQQVTLRCSPISGHKSVSWYQQVLGQGPQFIFQYYEKEERGRGNFPDRFSARQFPNYSSELNVNALLLGDSALYLCASSFTWGGGNQPQHFGDGTRLSIL.

The gene calls are TRBV27 and TRBJ2-5; TRBD1 is a possible D gene (6 bases). Germline CDR1 and CDR2: MNHEY and SMNVEV (reference sequence). Trimming removed 2 bases at V and 7 bases at J, with 17 bases between. CDR3 length: 15 amino acids. CDR3 in DNA: TGTGCCAGCAGTTTAGTGGGACACCCCGCGGGGACCCAGTACTTC. It translates to CASSLVGHPAGTQYF.

The J gene is TRBJ1-2, the V gene TRBV5-1; no firm D call. CDR1 SGHRS and CDR2 YFSETQ come from the germline V gene. The CDR3 length is 13 residues. Between the trimmed V and J ends, which lost 0 bases and 5 bases, there was a span of 8 bases. The CDR3 spells CASSLGPRYGYTF. The CDR3 DNA follows: TGCGCCAGCAGCTTGGGGCCGAGGTATGGCTACACCTTC. Based on the CDR3 plus reference TRBV5-1 and TRBJ1-2, the full variable domain is KAGVTQTPRYLIKTRGQQVTLSCSPISGHRSVSWYQQTPGQGLQFLFEYFSETQRNKGNFPGRFSGRQFSNSRSEMNVSTLELGDSALYLCASSLGPRYGYTFGSGTRLTVV.

The V and J genes are TRBV7-2 and TRBJ2-3; D remains unclear. Trimming left V 1 base short and J 5 bases short, with 10 bases between. The V gene's germline CDR1 is SGHTA and CDR2 FQGNSA. The CDR3 length is 14 residues. Written as DNA, the CDR3 is TGTGCCAGCAGCTTAGTGCATGGTAGAGATACGCAGTATTTT. Translating it yields CASSLVHGRDTQYF. The full variable domain, with the rest looked up from reference TRBV7-2 and TRBJ2-3, is GAGVSQSPSNKVTEKGKDVELRCDPISGHTALYWYRQSLGQGLEFLIYFQGNSAPDKSGLPSDRFSAERTGGSVSTLTIQRTQQEDSAVYLCASSLVHGRDTQYFGPGTRLTVL.

This clone occurred once. V and J are TRBV6-2 or TRBV6-3 and TRBJ2-4; D uncertain. V shed 2 bases and J shed 0 bases, with 11 bases lying between them. The CDR3 has 16 residues. Germline V CDR1 and CDR2: MNHEY, SVGEGT. The CDR3 region is CASSYLSEIAKNIQYF. The CDR3 region has the DNA TGTGCCAGCAGTTACCTGTCAGAAATAGCCAAAAACATTCAGTACTTC.

The CDR3 DNA reads as TGTGCCAGTAGTACTTCCCTGACAGGGGGAAGAGAGACCCAGTACTTC. Translation: CASSTSLTGGRETQYF. The V call is TRBV19, the J call TRBJ2-5; the match to TRBD1 covers 9 bases. Germline CDR1 LNHDA, CDR2 SQIVND (reference sequence). Germline trimming cut 4 bases from V and 4 bases from J; bases unmatched to any gene: 10. This CDR3 comprises 16 residues.

This chain connects TRBV6-6 to TRBJ2-3; D gene uncertain. CDR1 and CDR2 from the germline V gene are MNHNY and SVGAGI (reference sequence). This CDR3 comprises 14 residues. V was pared by 3 bases and J by 1 base, with 8 bases between. In nucleotides, the CDR3 is TGTGCCAGCAGTTATGGGCGCCGCACAGATACGCAGTATTTT. Protein: CASSYGRRTDTQYF.

In regard to this clone: The sample holds other DNA sequences that translate to the same CDR3. This chain joins TRBV27 and TRBJ2-7, with TRBD1 matching 7 bases. From germline, CDR1 is MNHEY and CDR2 SMNVEV (reference sequence). The CDR3 is made up of 14 amino acids. J was trimmed by 1 base and V by 4 bases; bases with no gene match: 4. The CDR3 region has the DNA TGTGCCAGCAGTTCAGGACAGGCGTCCTACGAGCAGTACTTC. It specifies CASSSGQASYEQYF.

The DNA of the CDR3 is TGCGCCAGCAGCTCCTCAGGAGGCGGTCTGTTTTTT. It encodes CASSSSGGGLFF. The chain combines TRBV5-1 with TRBJ1-4; no clear D gene. This CDR3 contains 12 residues. CDR1 is SGHRS, CDR2 YFSETQ, per germline. Trimming cost V 3 bases and J 14 bases, with 14 bases left between them.

The chain employs TRBV14 and TRBJ2-1, with 8 bases that match TRBD2. Germline loops: CDR1 SGHDN, CDR2 FVKESK. The CDR3 consists of 15 residues. V was pared by 0 bases and J by 9 bases, with 7 bases of the junction left unmatched. CDR3 nucleotide sequence: TGTGCCAGCAGCCAAGATGAAGCGGGAGCGAGTGAGCAGTTCTTC. As protein: CASSQDEAGASEQFF.